These 21 T cell receptor beta chains originate from one sample sequenced in a study of siplizumab effects on memory and regulatory T cells. The method was immunoSEQ multiplex PCR; TCRdb's version includes in-frame clones alone and lacks a portion of them. Of about 120,000 clones in the sample, roughly 94% are singletons; the top ten hold approximately 1.8%. Sequenced material: non-Treg CD4+ T cells sorted from blood. These receptors were collected from a human donor in good health.

The gene calls are TRBV18 and TRBJ2-3; no clear D. CDR1 is KGHSH, CDR2 LQKENI, per germline. The V and J ends lost 3 bases and 0 bases respectively, with 16 bases between them. CDR3 size: 17 residues. CDR3 DNA: TGTGCCAGCTCACCCCAAGGCATACAAACTAGCACAGATACGCAGTATTTT. It encodes CASSPQGIQTSTDTQYF.

The genes are TRBV4-2 and TRBJ2-5, with 8 positions matching TRBD2. CDR3 length: 17 amino acids. With 0 bases clipped from V and 1 base from J, the junction kept 7 bases outside the gene matches. In germline, CDR1 is LGHNA, CDR2 YNFKEQ. The CDR3 spells CASSQDGKRGSQETQYF. CDR3 DNA sequence: TGTGCCAGCAGCCAAGATGGCAAGCGGGGGTCCCAAGAGACCCAGTACTTC.

V and J are TRBV5-1 and TRBJ2-7; D call uncertain. The CDR3 has 15 residues. CDR1 is SGHRS and CDR2 is YFSETQ in the germline V gene. With 0 bases removed from V and 3 bases from J, the gap between germline ends came to 13 bases. The CDR3 sequence is CASSLALGLLYEQYF. The CDR3 coding sequence is TGCGCCAGCAGCTTGGCCCTGGGCTTACTCTACGAGCAGTACTTC.

The J gene is TRBJ2-3, the V gene TRBV6-5; no clear D. V shed 8 bases and J shed 0 bases, with 12 bases lying between them. The CDR3 extends over 14 amino acids. Germline CDR1 reads MNHEY; CDR2 reads SVGAGI. The CDR3 region has the DNA TGTGCCAGCCACCGTGGCATCAGCACAGATACGCAGTATTTT. Its translation: CASHRGISTDTQYF.

The chain couples TRBV6-5 to TRBJ1-5, with a weak D call TRBD1 (5 bases). With 5 bases removed from V and 0 bases from J, the gap between germline ends came to 11 bases. CDR1 is MNHEY and CDR2 is SVGAGI in the germline V gene. CDR3 length equals 15 residues. The CDR3 protein is CASSVGVSSNQPQHF. In DNA form, the CDR3 reads TGTGCCAGCAGTGTAGGGGTGAGTAGCAATCAGCCCCAGCATTTT.

This sequence joins TRBV6-5 and TRBJ2-7; 14 bases are a match to TRBD2. J lost 3 bases, V lost 4 bases, and 5 bases had no gene match. The CDR3 runs to 16 residues. Germline CDR1 and CDR2: MNHEY and SVGAGI. The DNA for the CDR3 is TGTGCCAGCAGTTTAGGACTAGCGGGAGGATTCTACGAGCAGTACTTC. Translating it yields CASSLGLAGGFYEQYF.

The chain's CDR3 is CASSPVQGSEGEQFF. In nucleotides, the CDR3 is TGTGCCAGCTCACCGGTTCAGGGAAGTGAGGGTGAGCAGTTCTTC. The genes are TRBV18 and TRBJ2-1; the D call may be TRBD1 or TRBD2 (5 bases each). Trimming left V 3 bases short and J 9 bases short, with 18 bases between. CDR1 is KGHSH and CDR2 is LQKENI in the germline V gene. This CDR3 spans 15 amino acids.

The rearrangement joins TRBV19 to TRBJ1-5; D is possibly TRBD1 (5 bases). V dropped 3 bases and J dropped 2 bases, with 11 bases sitting between them. This CDR3 contains 15 residues. In germline, CDR1 is LNHDA, CDR2 SQIVND (reference sequence). DNA for the CDR3: TGTGCCAGTAGTATTGGGGGTCCGGGCAATCAGCCCCAGCATTTT. Translating gives CASSIGGPGNQPQHF. The full variable domain, with the rest looked up from reference TRBV19 and TRBJ1-5, is DGGITQSPKYLFRKEGQNVTLSCEQNLNHDAMYWYRQDPGQGLRLIYYSQIVNDFQKGDIAEGYSVSREKKESFPLTVTSAQKNPTAFYLCASSIGGPGNQPQHFGDGTRLSIL.

The V and J genes are TRBV5-1 and TRBJ1-1; no firm D call. V lost 3 bases, J lost 4 bases, and 10 bases lay in between. Germline CDR1 is SGHRS and CDR2 is YFSETQ. This CDR3 has 13 residues. The CDR3 DNA is TGCGCCAGCAGCTGGGATTGGGGCACTGAAGCTTTCTTT. Protein sequence: CASSWDWGTEAFF.

This rearrangement joins TRBV7-8 to TRBJ1-5, with a possible D match to TRBD1 (6 bases). The CDR3 length is 15 residues. Trimming took off 2 bases at V and 5 bases at J, with 13 bases between the two ends. Germline values: CDR1 SGHVS, CDR2 FQNEAQ. CDR3 DNA: TGTGCCAGCAGCTTATCCGGGGGCGATCATCAGCCCCAGCATTTT. Amino acids: CASSLSGGDHQPQHF. The full variable domain, completed using reference TRBV7-8 and TRBJ1-5, is GAGVSQSPRYKVAKRGQDVALRCDPISGHVSLFWYQQALGQGPEFLTYFQNEAQLDKSGLPSDRFFAERPEGSVSTLKIQRTQQEDSAVYLCASSLSGGDHQPQHFGDGTRLSIL.

As to this clone: This sample includes further DNA sequences coding for the same CDR3. CDR3 protein: CASSPGAGTGELFF. DNA of the CDR3: TGTGCCAGCTCACCAGGTGCCGGCACCGGGGAGCTGTTTTTT. The chain employs TRBV18 and TRBJ2-2; D remains ambiguous. V lost 2 bases to trimming and J lost 4 bases, with 8 bases between them. Germline V lookup: CDR1 KGHSH, CDR2 LQKENI. The CDR3 spans 14 residues. Full variable domain (outside the CDR3, taken from reference TRBV18 and TRBJ2-2): NAGVMQNPRHLVRRRGQEARLRCSPMKGHSHVYWYRQLPEEGLKFMVYLQKENIIDESGMPKERFSAEFPKEGPSILRIQQVVRGDSAAYFCASSPGAGTGELFFGEGSRLTVL.

The chain recombines TRBV6-6 with TRBJ2-1; D possibly corresponds to TRBD1 (5 bases). From germline, CDR1 is MNHNY and CDR2 SVGAGI (reference sequence). Trimming removed 7 bases from V and 0 bases from J, with 13 bases in between. The CDR3 sequence is 15 residues long. CDR3 nucleotides: TGTGCCAGCACCAGTGGGCAGGGCTCCTACAATGAGCAGTTCTTC. Translated, it gives CASTSGQGSYNEQFF.

This chain uses TRBV5-8 with TRBJ1-1; 7 nucleotides agree with TRBD1. Germline loops: CDR1 SGHTS, CDR2 YDEGEE. The CDR3 is made up of 16 amino acids. Trimming cost V 5 bases and J 1 base; bases outside gene matches: 11. The CDR3, as DNA: TGTGCCAGCAGGCCACAGGGGCCGAGGGGGAACACTGAAGCTTTCTTT. Its translation is CASRPQGPRGNTEAFF.

This sequence joins TRBV7-9 and TRBJ2-7; possible D gene TRBD1, 6 bases. V shed 5 bases and J shed 6 bases, with 11 bases lying between them. Germline CDR1 SEHNR, CDR2 FQNEAQ (reference sequence). The CDR3 covers 12 residues. CDR3 region: CASSPQGSEQYF. Here the CDR3 DNA reads TGTGCCAGCAGCCCACAGGGTTCCGAGCAGTACTTC.

V and J are TRBV30 and TRBJ2-2, with D possibly being TRBD1 (6 bases). The CDR3 is 15 residues long. Germline V gene data show CDR1 as GTSNPN and CDR2 as SVGIG (reference sequence). Deletions cut 3 bases from V and 0 bases from J, with 11 bases between. As DNA, the CDR3 is TGTGCCTGGAGGCCCAGGGGTACGAACACCGGGGAGCTGTTTTTT. As protein: CAWRPRGTNTGELFF.

The V and J genes are TRBV5-6 and TRBJ2-3; D is unclear. CDR1 and CDR2 (germline): SGHDT, YYEEEE. V gave up 7 bases and J gave up 4 bases, with 13 bases separating them. This CDR3 is built from 13 residues. The CDR3 loop reads CASGLNSADTQYF. The CDR3 DNA reads as TGTGCCAGCGGCCTCAACAGCGCAGATACGCAGTATTTT.

This clone was seen once. One end of the junction fails to match germline, which may point to a read error. The chain combines TRBV7-7 with TRBJ2-1; D gene unclear. This CDR3 spans 17 amino acids. Germline values: CDR1 SSHAT, CDR2 FNYEAQ (reference sequence). This chain's CDR3 is CASSSLTGISSYNEQFF. Here the CDR3 DNA reads TGTGCTAGCAGCTCCTTGACTGGGATAAGCTCCTACAATGAGCAGTTCTTC.

The sample holds one count of this clone. The V gene is TRBV6-5, the J gene TRBJ1-2; D is unclear. The germline V and J ends were trimmed by 6 bases and 4 bases, with 18 bases remaining between them. This CDR3 has 15 amino acids. The germline V gene has CDR1 MNHEY and CDR2 SVGAGI. For the CDR3, the DNA is TGTGCCAGCAGCCCCTATGGAATATCCTCCTATGGCTACACCTTC. Protein sequence: CASSPYGISSYGYTF.

The V gene is TRBV7-2, the J gene TRBJ2-5, with D perhaps TRBD2 (6 bases). Germline V gives CDR1 SGHTA, CDR2 FQGNSA. The CDR3 totals 15 residues. The ends were cut back, 4 bases at V and 10 bases at J, with 22 bases in the middle. CDR3 amino acids: CASSYPARAGGGQYF. The CDR3 coding sequence is TGTGCCAGCAGCTACCCCGCGCGGGCCGGGGGAGGCCAGTACTTC.

The chain combines TRBV10-2 with TRBJ1-1, with D possibly matching TRBD1 (5 bases). The CDR3 totals 17 residues. Germline V gene lookup returns CDR1 WSHSY and CDR2 SAAADI. The germline V and J ends were trimmed by 5 bases and 3 bases, with 22 bases remaining between them. The CDR3 DNA reads TGCGCCAGCAGTACCACGGGGGGGGGTAAGGTTGACACTGAAGCTTTCTTT. Its protein is CASSTTGGGKVDTEAFF.

This chain joins TRBV5-6 and TRBJ1-5; D is uncertain. This CDR3 is built from 13 residues. The germline gives CDR1 SGHDT, CDR2 YYEEEE. V lost 3 bases to trimming and J lost 6 bases, with 10 bases between them. For the CDR3, the DNA is TGTGCCAGCAGCTCGGGTGATGGTCAGCCCCAGCATTTT. Residues: CASSSGDGQPQHF.